Sequencing of this TCR beta chain was carried out in a study of T-cell reconstitution after alpha-beta-depleted transplantation in children. Whole-study results and caveats: Two months or so post-transplant, alpha-beta T cells reportedly derived from several hundred expanded graft clones. Elevated TCRbeta diversity at day 60 was traced, in some patients, to surviving recipient T cells and thymic progenitors. T cells produced anew were the main source of T-cell counts and diversity one year after transplant.

The sample holds many counts of this clonotype. Its antigen is still unknown. The germline gives CDR1 SGHTA, CDR2 FQGTGA. V lost 5 bases, J lost 10 bases, and 11 bases stayed unmatched. This CDR3 region has 14 residues. Unique molecular identifiers were built into the TCRbeta library. TCRdb called the PCR reads again in MiXCR, with one record for every CDR3 protein. The sample holds around 490,000 distinct CDR3 sequences, about 10% seen once. The TCR comes from a female patient aged 2-15 years who had a stem cell transplant for aplastic anemia, so the T cells may come from the graft donor. This rearrangement joins TRBV7-3 to TRBJ2-1; 7 positions agree with TRBD2. Material: PBMCs, mostly from graft donor cells, obtained 180 days after TCRalphabeta/CD19-depleted stem cell transplant. The DNA of the CDR3 is TGTGCCAGCAGCGTGACGGGAGGTGGGGAAGAGCAGTTCTTC. Translating it yields CASSVTGGGEEQFF. Looking up the rest from reference TRBV7-3 and TRBJ2-1 gives the full variable domain: GAGVSQTPSNKVTEKGKYVELRCDPISGHTALYWYRQSLGQGPEFLIYFQGTGAADDSGLPNDRFFAVRPEGSVSTLKIQRTERGDSAVYLCASSVTGGGEEQFFGPGTRLTVL.